What follows are 9 T cell receptor beta chains derived from one specimen sequenced in a study of shared clonotypes between healthy human individuals. The table came from immunoSEQ multiplex PCR; TCRdb's copy has only in-frame clones and leaves some out. This repertoire shows 450,000 to 550,000 clones, about four fifths found once; its top ten account for 13%. The material sequenced was PBMCs. These receptors were obtained from a woman aged 40 to 50 in good health. Some clones in this sample may be carry-over from other donors' samples.

V is TRBV5-1 and J is TRBJ2-7, with a weak D call TRBD1 (6 bases). V was pared by 5 bases and J by 0 bases, with 12 bases between. Germline V lookup: CDR1 SGHRS, CDR2 YFSETQ. CDR3 length: 14 amino acids. CDR3 bases: TGCGCCAGCAGTAAACAGGGAGCCTCCTACGAGCAGTACTTC. Its translation: CASSKQGASYEQYF.

With regard to this clone: Other nucleotide sequences from this sample produce the same CDR3. CDR3 sequence (DNA): TGCGCCAGCAGCCAGGCGACAGGGAGGACTGAAGCTTTCTTT. Its translation is CASSQATGRTEAFF. The rearrangement joins TRBV4-3 to TRBJ1-1, with TRBD1 matching over 7 bases. V shed 3 bases and J 5 bases; nucleotides not matched to a gene: 6. Germline loops: CDR1 LGHNA, CDR2 YSLEER. The CDR3 consists of 14 residues.

V is TRBV7-2 and J is TRBJ2-3; TRBD2 agrees at 11 bases. J was trimmed by 2 bases and V by 3 bases; bases with no gene match: 1. The CDR3 sequence is 15 residues long. CDR1 is SGHTA, CDR2 FQGNSA, per germline. CDR3 sequence reads: CASSLGLADTDTQYF. In nucleotides, the CDR3 is TGTGCCAGCAGCTTGGGACTAGCGGACACAGATACGCAGTATTTT.

This clone was seen a few times. The chain uses TRBV6-1 and TRBJ1-1; TRBD1 matches at 7 bases. V shed 5 bases, J shed 5 bases, and the junction held 2 bases outside the gene matches. The CDR3 is made up of 12 amino acids. The germline V gene has CDR1 MNHNS and CDR2 SASEGT. CDR3 nucleotides: TGTGCCAGCAGTACAGGGGAGACTGAAGCTTTCTTT. This gives the protein CASSTGETEAFF.

V usage is TRBV28 and J usage is TRBJ2-1, with unresolved D. CDR1 and CDR2 (germline): MDHEN, SYDVKM. This CDR3 is built from 15 residues. The V gene lost 1 base and the J gene lost 4 bases, with 11 bases spanning the gap. The CDR3: CASSLFLDRYNEQFF. In DNA, the CDR3 is TGTGCCAGCAGTTTATTCCTAGACCGATACAATGAGCAGTTCTTC.

The genes are TRBV28 and TRBJ1-2; 9 nucleotides line up with TRBD1. The CDR3 spans 14 residues. The V segment lost 3 bases and the J segment 7 bases; nucleotides outside the gene matches: 6. Germline CDR1 reads MDHEN; CDR2 reads SYDVKM. CDR3 region: CASSFEQGAVGYTF. The CDR3 DNA reads TGTGCCAGCAGTTTCGAACAGGGGGCGGTTGGCTACACCTTC.

The chain carries TRBV7-2 and TRBJ2-7; possibly TRBD1 for D (5 bases). V shed 5 bases and J shed 3 bases, with 8 bases lying between them. The germline CDR1 and CDR2 sequences are SGHTA and FQGNSA. The CDR3 covers 12 residues. The CDR3 region is CASSDQGYEQYF. The CDR3, as DNA: TGTGCCAGCAGCGATCAGGGCTACGAGCAGTACTTC.

This chain connects TRBV6-5 to TRBJ2-5, with 10 bases matching TRBD1. V shed 5 bases, J shed 5 bases, and the junction held 8 bases outside the gene matches. This CDR3 is built from 15 residues. Looked up from germline, CDR1 is MNHEY and CDR2 is SVGAGI. This chain's CDR3 is CASSPGQGGEETQYF. CDR3 in DNA: TGTGCCAGCAGTCCAGGACAGGGGGGGGAGGAGACCCAGTACTTC.

The rearrangement links TRBV5-1 to TRBJ2-2, with 16 bases that match TRBD2. Losses at the gene ends were 0 bases for V and 3 bases for J; bases not matched to a gene: 2. The CDR3 is made up of 18 amino acids. The V gene's germline CDR1 is SGHRS and CDR2 YFSETQ. This CDR3 reads CASSLEGTSGRDTGELFF. In DNA, the CDR3 is TGCGCCAGCAGCTTGGAAGGGACTAGCGGGAGGGACACCGGGGAGCTGTTTTTT.